This T cell receptor (beta chain) was identified in a study of shared clonotypes between healthy human individuals. Study-level results: It was the few donors that limited the genetic and exposure-history diversity represented.

In the CD4+ fraction, cells were divided into CD45RA+ naive and CD45RA-negative memory subsets. This clone was seen more than once but under ten times. No antigen is known for it. Sequenced by immunoSEQ multiplex PCR; TCRdb stores in-frame clones only, minus some. Here the sample spans 600,000 to 800,000 clones, 72% being singletons. CDR3 length equals 15 residues. Trimming cost V 2 bases and J 4 bases; bases outside gene matches: 5. Germline V lookup: CDR1 MDHEN, CDR2 SYDVKM. The sequence came from a woman in her 30s in good health. The sample taken for sequencing was memory CD4+ T cells sorted from blood. Specified subset: CD45RA-negative fraction. V gene TRBV28 combines with J gene TRBJ2-1; 7 nucleotides agree with TRBD2. The CDR3 DNA follows: TGTGCCAGCAGTTTACGGCTAGCGGCATACAATGAGCAGTTCTTC. This sequence encodes CASSLRLAAYNEQFF.